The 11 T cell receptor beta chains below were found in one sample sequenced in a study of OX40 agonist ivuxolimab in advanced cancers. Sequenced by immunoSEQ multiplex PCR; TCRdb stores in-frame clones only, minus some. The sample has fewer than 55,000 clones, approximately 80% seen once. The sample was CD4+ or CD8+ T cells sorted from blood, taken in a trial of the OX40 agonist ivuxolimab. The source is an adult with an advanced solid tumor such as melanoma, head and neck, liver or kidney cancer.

CDR3 sequence (DNA): TGTGCCAGCAGTTTAATCGGGGGTTTAGGCTACGAGCAGTACTTC. Translated: CASSLIGGLGYEQYF. V gene TRBV28 combines with J gene TRBJ2-7; possibly TRBD2 for D (6 bases). This CDR3 region has 15 residues. Per the germline V gene, CDR1 is MDHEN and CDR2 is SYDVKM. V gave up 2 bases and J gave up 3 bases, with 14 bases separating them. Looking up the rest from reference TRBV28 and TRBJ2-7 gives the full variable domain: DVKVTQSSRYLVKRTGEKVFLECVQDMDHENMFWYRQDPGLGLRLIYFSYDVKMKEKGDIPEGYSVSREKKERFSLILESASTNQTSMYLCASSLIGGLGYEQYFGPGTRLTVT.

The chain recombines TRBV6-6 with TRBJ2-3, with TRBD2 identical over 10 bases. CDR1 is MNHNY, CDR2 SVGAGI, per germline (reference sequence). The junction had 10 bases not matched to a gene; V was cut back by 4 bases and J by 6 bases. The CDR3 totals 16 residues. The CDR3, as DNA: TGTGCCAGCAGTTTCCTCGTCCCGGGACTAGCGGATACGCAGTATTTT. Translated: CASSFLVPGLADTQYF.

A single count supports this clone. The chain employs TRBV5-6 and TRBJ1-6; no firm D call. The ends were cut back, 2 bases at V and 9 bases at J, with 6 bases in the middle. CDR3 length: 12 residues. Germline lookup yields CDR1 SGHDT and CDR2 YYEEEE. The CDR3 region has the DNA TGTGCCAGCAGCTTATCGTCTTCACCCCTCCACTTT. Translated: CASSLSSSPLHF.

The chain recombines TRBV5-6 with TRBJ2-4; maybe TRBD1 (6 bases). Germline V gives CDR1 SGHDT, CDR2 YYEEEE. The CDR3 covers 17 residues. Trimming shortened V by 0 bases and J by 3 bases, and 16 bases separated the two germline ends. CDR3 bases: TGTGCCAGCAGCTTGGGCTCTGGGGGCACAGTCAAAAACATTCAGTACTTC. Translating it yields CASSLGSGGTVKNIQYF.

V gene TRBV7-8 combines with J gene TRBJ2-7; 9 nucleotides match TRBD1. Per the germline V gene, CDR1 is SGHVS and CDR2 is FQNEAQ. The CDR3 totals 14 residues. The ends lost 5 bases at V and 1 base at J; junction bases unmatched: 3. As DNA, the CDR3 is TGTGCCAGCAGCACCGGGACAGGGTCCTACGAGCAGTACTTC. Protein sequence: CASSTGTGSYEQYF.

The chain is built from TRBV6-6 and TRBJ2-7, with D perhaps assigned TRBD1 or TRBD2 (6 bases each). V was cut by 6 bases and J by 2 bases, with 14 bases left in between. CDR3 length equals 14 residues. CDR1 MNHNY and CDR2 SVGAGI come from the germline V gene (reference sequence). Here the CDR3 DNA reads TGTGCCAGCAGGCCCCCGGAGGGGGCCTACGAGCAGTACTTC. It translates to CASRPPEGAYEQYF.

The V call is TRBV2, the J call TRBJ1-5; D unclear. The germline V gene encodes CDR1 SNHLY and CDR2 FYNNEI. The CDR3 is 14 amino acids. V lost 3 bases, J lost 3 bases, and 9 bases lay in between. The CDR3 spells CASSDVMNNQPQHF. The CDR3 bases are TGTGCCAGCAGTGATGTGATGAACAATCAGCCCCAGCATTTT.

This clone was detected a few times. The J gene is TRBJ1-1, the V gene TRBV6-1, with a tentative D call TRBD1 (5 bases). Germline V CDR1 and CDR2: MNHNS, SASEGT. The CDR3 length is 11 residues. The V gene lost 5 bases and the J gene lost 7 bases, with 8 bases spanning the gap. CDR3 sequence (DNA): TGTGCCAGCAGTACAGGAGTTGAAGCTTTCTTT. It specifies CASSTGVEAFF.

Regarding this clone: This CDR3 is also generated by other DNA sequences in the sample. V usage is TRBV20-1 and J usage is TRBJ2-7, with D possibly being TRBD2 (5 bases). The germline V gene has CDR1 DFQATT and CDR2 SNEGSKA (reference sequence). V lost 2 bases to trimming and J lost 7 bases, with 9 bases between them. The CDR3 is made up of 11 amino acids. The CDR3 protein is CSARRGGEQYV. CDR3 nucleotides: TGCAGTGCTAGACGGGGTGGGGAGCAGTACGTC.

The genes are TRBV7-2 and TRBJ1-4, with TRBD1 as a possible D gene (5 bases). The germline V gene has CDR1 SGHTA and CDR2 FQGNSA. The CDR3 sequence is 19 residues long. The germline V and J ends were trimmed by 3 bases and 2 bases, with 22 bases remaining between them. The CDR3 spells CASSLGGGYYSPTNEKLFF. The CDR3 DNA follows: TGTGCCAGCAGCTTGGGTGGGGGGTACTATAGTCCCACTAATGAAAAACTGTTTTTT.

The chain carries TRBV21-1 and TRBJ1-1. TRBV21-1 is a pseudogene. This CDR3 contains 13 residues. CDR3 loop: CASSRDLNTEAFF. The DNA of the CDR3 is TGTGCCAGCAGCCGGGACTTGAACACTGAAGCTTTCTTT.